A single sample is the source of the 18 T cell receptor beta chains below, sequenced in a study of blood T cell repertoires in COVID-19. The assay was immunoSEQ multiplex PCR, and TCRdb's table has in-frame clones only and misses some. Altogether about 76,000 clones are present, roughly 87% being singletons, with the ten largest covering 29%. Material: peripheral blood. The receptors stem from a woman older than 75 with active or convalescent COVID-19.

CDR3 in DNA: TGTTCTCAGGAATTTAATGAAAAACTGTTTTTT. It translates to CSQEFNEKLFF. The chain links TRBV30 to TRBJ1-4; D remains unclear. Germline CDR1 is GTSNPN and CDR2 is SVGIG (reference sequence). This CDR3 is 11 amino acids long.

J is TRBJ2-5 and V is TRBV28; D perhaps matches TRBD2 (6 bases). The CDR3 contains 13 residues. From germline, CDR1 is MDHEN and CDR2 SYDVKM. V lost 2 bases to trimming and J lost 5 bases, with 9 bases between them. In DNA, the CDR3 is TGTGCCAGCAGTTTAGGAGGGTCCGAGACCCAGTACTTC. This encodes CASSLGGSETQYF. Full variable domain (missing parts from reference TRBV28 and TRBJ2-5): DVKVTQSSRYLVKRTGEKVFLECVQDMDHENMFWYRQDPGLGLRLIYFSYDVKMKEKGDIPEGYSVSREKKERFSLILESASTNQTSMYLCASSLGGSETQYFGPGTRLLVL.

J is TRBJ2-7 and V is TRBV5-1; tentatively, D is TRBD2 (5 bases). Trimming took 4 bases from V and 10 from J, leaving 27 bases between them. Germline V gene data show CDR1 as SGHRS and CDR2 as YFSETQ. This CDR3 contains 16 residues. The CDR3 sequence is CASSVADTTSRRVQYF. CDR3 nucleotide sequence: TGCGCCAGCAGCGTCGCCGACACCACCTCTCGGCGGGTTCAGTACTTC.

The chain joins TRBV9 to TRBJ1-4; TRBD1 matches 7 bases. V shed 3 bases, J shed 5 bases, and the junction held 7 bases outside the gene matches. Germline V gives CDR1 SGDLS, CDR2 YYNGEE. The CDR3 has 15 amino acids. CDR3 nucleotides: TGTGCCAGCAGCGCCCAGGGGGGCCGGAATGAAAAACTGTTTTTT. It encodes CASSAQGGRNEKLFF.

The rearrangement uses TRBV7-9 and TRBJ2-7; TRBD1 matches 8 bases. The CDR3 contains 15 residues. CDR1 and CDR2 from the germline V gene are SEHNR and FQNEAQ (reference sequence). Trimming cost V 1 base and J 3 bases; bases outside gene matches: 5. This CDR3 reads CASSLVGTGLYEQYF. In DNA, the CDR3 is TGTGCCAGCAGCTTAGTAGGGACAGGCCTCTACGAGCAGTACTTC.

The chain employs TRBV5-1 and TRBJ2-5; D remains unclear. Germline CDR1 and CDR2: SGHRS and YFSETQ. This CDR3 spans 13 amino acids. V was pared by 0 bases and J by 1 base, with 4 bases between. The DNA for the CDR3 is TGCGCCAGCAGCTTGGAGAGCCAAGAGACCCAGTACTTC. Translating it yields CASSLESQETQYF.

V gene TRBV10-3 combines with J gene TRBJ1-5; D unresolved. V was clipped by 0 bases and J by 3 bases, with 9 bases between them. Germline assignment: CDR1 ENHRY and CDR2 SYGVKD. The CDR3 is made up of 15 amino acids. CDR3: CAISESEVTNQPQHF. The CDR3 bases are TGTGCCATCAGTGAGTCTGAGGTTACCAATCAGCCCCAGCATTTT.

This clone was counted a few times. The gene calls are TRBV5-5 and TRBJ1-5; a possible D gene is TRBD1 (5 bases). V was pared by 5 bases and J by 0 bases, with 15 bases between. There are 16 residues in the CDR3. The germline gives CDR1 SGHKS, CDR2 YYEKEE (reference sequence). CDR3 protein: CASRPTDSYSNQPQHF. The CDR3 DNA is TGTGCCAGCAGACCAACCGACAGTTATAGCAATCAGCCCCAGCATTTT. Full variable domain (outside the CDR3, taken from reference TRBV5-5 and TRBJ1-5): DAGVTQSPTHLIKTRGQQVTLRCSPISGHKSVSWYQQVLGQGPQFIFQYYEKEERGRGNFPDRFSARQFPNYSSELNVNALLLGDSALYLCASRPTDSYSNQPQHFGDGTRLSIL.

The gene calls are TRBV3-1 (or the pseudogene TRBV3-2) and TRBJ1-5, with 7 nucleotides matching TRBD1. Trimming at V came to 0 bases and at J to 4 bases, leaving 3 bases not matched to a gene. The CDR3 length is 15 residues. Germline V gene sequence: CDR1 LGHDT, CDR2 YNNKEL (reference sequence). CDR3 amino acids: CASSQDMTGNQPQHF. The CDR3 region has the DNA TGTGCCAGCAGCCAAGATATGACAGGGAATCAGCCCCAGCATTTT.

The chain joins TRBV7-2 to TRBJ2-7; no clear D. CDR1 is SGHTA and CDR2 is FQGNSA in the germline V gene. The CDR3 runs to 15 residues. The V gene lost 0 bases and the J gene lost 2 bases, with 11 bases spanning the gap. The CDR3 spells CASSLAPPGTYEQYF. CDR3 nucleotide sequence: TGTGCCAGCAGCTTAGCCCCCCCAGGCACCTACGAGCAGTACTTC. Full variable domain (rest looked up from reference TRBV7-2 and TRBJ2-7): GAGVSQSPSNKVTEKGKDVELRCDPISGHTALYWYRQSLGQGLEFLIYFQGNSAPDKSGLPSDRFSAERTGGSVSTLTIQRTQQEDSAVYLCASSLAPPGTYEQYFGPGTRLTVT.

This clone was observed a few times. The V call is TRBV7-9, the J call TRBJ1-2; TRBD1 might be the D (5 bases). The CDR3 totals 15 residues. The ends were cut back, 5 bases at V and 4 bases at J, with 17 bases in the middle. Per germline, CDR1 SEHNR and CDR2 FQNEAQ (reference sequence). CDR3 nucleotides: TGTGCCAGCAGCCTCGGACGGGACTATAGCTATGGCTACACCTTC. It is translated as CASSLGRDYSYGYTF.

The rearrangement uses TRBV19 and TRBJ2-3, with D perhaps matching TRBD1 (6 bases). The CDR3 has 14 amino acids. Deletions cut 8 bases from V and 0 bases from J, with 12 bases between. Per the germline V gene, CDR1 is LNHDA and CDR2 is SQIVND (reference sequence). This chain's CDR3 is CASDLGHSTDTQYF. CDR3 sequence (DNA): TGTGCCAGTGACTTGGGACACAGCACAGATACGCAGTATTTT.

The chain couples TRBV7-2 to TRBJ2-1; TRBD1 is a possible D gene (8 bases). The germline V and J ends were trimmed by 5 bases and 8 bases, with 22 bases remaining between them. The CDR3 extends over 16 amino acids. Germline assignment: CDR1 SGHTA and CDR2 FQGNSA. The CDR3 reads CASSHRGGAVVDEQFF. The CDR3 region has the DNA TGTGCCAGCAGCCACAGGGGGGGGGCCGTTGTGGATGAGCAGTTCTTC.

V and J are TRBV28 and TRBJ1-6; 7 bases match TRBD1. After removal of 6 bases from V and 10 bases from J, the junction contained 6 bases not matched to a gene. The CDR3 has 13 residues. Germline CDR1 is MDHEN and CDR2 is SYDVKM. CDR3 DNA: TGTGCCAGCAGGAGACAGGGTCAATCACCCCTCCACTTT. Translating it yields CASRRQGQSPLHF. Variable domain in full (rest from reference TRBV28 and TRBJ1-6): DVKVTQSSRYLVKRTGEKVFLECVQDMDHENMFWYRQDPGLGLRLIYFSYDVKMKEKGDIPEGYSVSREKKERFSLILESASTNQTSMYLCASRRQGQSPLHFGNGTRLTVT.

The rearrangement uses TRBV21-1 and TRBJ1-6; the table assigns TRBD1, which was not confirmed against the DNA. TRBV21-1 is assigned pseudogene status. The CDR3 totals 12 residues. CDR3 DNA: TGTGCCAGCAGCAACAGTGCCTCACCCCTCCACTTT. It specifies CASSNSASPLHF.

This rearrangement joins TRBV12-3 or TRBV12-4 to TRBJ2-1; the match to TRBD1 covers 7 bases. V trimming: 5 bases; J trimming: 6 bases; junction bases outside the gene matches: 4. The CDR3 length is 13 residues. The CDR3 region is CASSDDRANEQFF. CDR3 nucleotides: TGTGCCAGCAGTGATGACAGGGCCAATGAGCAGTTCTTC.

The chain carries TRBV29-1 and TRBJ2-3; no clear D. Germline V gene lookup returns CDR1 SQVTM and CDR2 ANQGSEA. Trimming stripped 8 bases from V and 3 bases from J, with 6 bases between. The CDR3 runs to 10 residues. As DNA, the CDR3 is TGCAGCATCCGGACAGATACGCAGTATTTT. It encodes CSIRTDTQYF.

Written as DNA, the CDR3 is TGCAGCGTTGTTGGTGCGGGGAGCACAGATACGCAGTATTTT. It specifies CSVVGAGSTDTQYF. The genes are TRBV29-1 and TRBJ2-3; D perhaps matches TRBD2 (6 bases). This CDR3 is built from 14 residues. CDR1 and CDR2 (germline): SQVTM, ANQGSEA. Trimming removed 4 bases at V and 0 bases at J, with 11 bases between.